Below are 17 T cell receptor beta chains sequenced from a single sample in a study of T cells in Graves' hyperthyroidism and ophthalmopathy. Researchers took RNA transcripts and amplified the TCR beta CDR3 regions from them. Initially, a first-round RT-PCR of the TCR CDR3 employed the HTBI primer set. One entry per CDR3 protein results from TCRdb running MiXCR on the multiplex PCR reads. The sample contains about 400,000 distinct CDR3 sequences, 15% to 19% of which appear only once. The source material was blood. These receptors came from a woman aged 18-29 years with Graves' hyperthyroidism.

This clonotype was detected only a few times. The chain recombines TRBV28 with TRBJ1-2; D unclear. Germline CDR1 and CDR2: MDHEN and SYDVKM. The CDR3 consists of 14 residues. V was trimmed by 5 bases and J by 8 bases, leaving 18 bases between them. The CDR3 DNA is TGTGCCAGCAGTCCCCCGGAGGGATTGCGGGGCTACACCTTC. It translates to CASSPPEGLRGYTF.

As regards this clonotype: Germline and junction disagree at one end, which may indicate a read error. In DNA form, the CDR3 reads TGTGCCAGGAGTTACGGCGGGGGAGGGTTGAACACTGAAGCTTTCTTT. Translated: CARSYGGGGLNTEAFF. The rearrangement links TRBV6-2 or TRBV6-3 to TRBJ1-1, with D possibly matching TRBD1 (5 bases). In germline, CDR1 is MNHEY, CDR2 SVGEGT. This CDR3 spans 16 amino acids.

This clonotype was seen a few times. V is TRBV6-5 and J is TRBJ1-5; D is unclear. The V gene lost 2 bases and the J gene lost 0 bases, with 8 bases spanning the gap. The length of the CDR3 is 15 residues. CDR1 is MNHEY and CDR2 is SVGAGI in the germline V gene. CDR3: CASSYSSDSNQPQHF. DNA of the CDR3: TGTGCCAGCAGTTACAGTAGCGATAGCAATCAGCCCCAGCATTTT.

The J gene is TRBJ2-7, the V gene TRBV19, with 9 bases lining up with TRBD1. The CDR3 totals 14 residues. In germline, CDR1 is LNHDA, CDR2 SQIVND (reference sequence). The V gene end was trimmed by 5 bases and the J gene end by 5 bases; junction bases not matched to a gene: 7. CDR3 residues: CASSPGDRVNEQYF. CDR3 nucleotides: TGTGCCAGTAGTCCCGGGGACAGGGTCAACGAGCAGTACTTC.

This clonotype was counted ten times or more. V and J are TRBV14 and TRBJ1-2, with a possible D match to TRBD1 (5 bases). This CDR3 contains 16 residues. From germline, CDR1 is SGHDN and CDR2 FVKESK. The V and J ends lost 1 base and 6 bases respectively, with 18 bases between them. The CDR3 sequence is CASSQVPLQVDDGYTF. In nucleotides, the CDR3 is TGTGCCAGCAGCCAAGTACCACTACAGGTTGACGATGGCTACACCTTC. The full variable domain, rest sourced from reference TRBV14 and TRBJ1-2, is EAGVTQFPSHSVIEKGQTVTLRCDPISGHDNLYWYRRVMGKEIKFLLHFVKESKQDESGMPNNRFLAERTGGTYSTLKVQPAELEDSGVYFCASSQVPLQVDDGYTFGSGTRLTVV.

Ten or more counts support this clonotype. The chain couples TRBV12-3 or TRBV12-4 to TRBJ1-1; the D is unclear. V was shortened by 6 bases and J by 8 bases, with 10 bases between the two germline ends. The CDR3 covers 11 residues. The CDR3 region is CASRHRREAFF. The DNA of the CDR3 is TGTGCCAGCAGGCACCGACGGGAAGCTTTCTTT.

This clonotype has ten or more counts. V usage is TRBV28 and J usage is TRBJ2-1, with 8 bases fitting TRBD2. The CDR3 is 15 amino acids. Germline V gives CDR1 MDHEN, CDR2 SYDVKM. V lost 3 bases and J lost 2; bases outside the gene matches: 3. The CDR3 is CASSFGRGAYNEQFF. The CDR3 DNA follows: TGTGCCAGCAGTTTTGGGCGGGGGGCCTACAATGAGCAGTTCTTC.

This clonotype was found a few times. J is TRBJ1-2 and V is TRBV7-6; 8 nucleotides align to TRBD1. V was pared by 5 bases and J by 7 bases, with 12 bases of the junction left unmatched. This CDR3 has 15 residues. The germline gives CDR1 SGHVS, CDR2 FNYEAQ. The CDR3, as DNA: TGTGCCAGCAGCCAGGGGGGCAGGGGGCAAGGTGGCTACACCTTC. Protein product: CASSQGGRGQGGYTF.

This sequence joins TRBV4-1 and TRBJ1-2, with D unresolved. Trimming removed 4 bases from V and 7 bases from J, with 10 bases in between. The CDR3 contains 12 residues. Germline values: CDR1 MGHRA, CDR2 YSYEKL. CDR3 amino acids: CASSRQDLGYTF. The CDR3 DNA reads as TGCGCCAGCAGCCGCCAAGACCTTGGCTACACCTTC.

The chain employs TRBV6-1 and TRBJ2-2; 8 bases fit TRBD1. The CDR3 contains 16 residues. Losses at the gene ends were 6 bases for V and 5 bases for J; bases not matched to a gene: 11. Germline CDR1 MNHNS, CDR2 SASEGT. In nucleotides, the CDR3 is TGTGCCAGCAGACCGCCCGGACAGGGATTTACCGGGGAGCTGTTTTTT. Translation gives CASRPPGQGFTGELFF.

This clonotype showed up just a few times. CDR3 sequence: CASSHTLSRSNEQFF. In DNA, the CDR3 is TGTGCCAGCAGCCATACCCTGTCCCGGAGCAATGAGCAGTTCTTC. The chain is built from TRBV3-1 and TRBJ2-1; unclear D gene. Germline V CDR1 and CDR2: LGHDT, YNNKEL (reference sequence). V was pared by 3 bases and J by 6 bases, with 15 bases between. The CDR3 spans 15 residues.

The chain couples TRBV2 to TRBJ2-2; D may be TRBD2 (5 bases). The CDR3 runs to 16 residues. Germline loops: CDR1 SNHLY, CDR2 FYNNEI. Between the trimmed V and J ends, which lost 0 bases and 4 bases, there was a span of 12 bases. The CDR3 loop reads CASSEAGSEGTGELFF. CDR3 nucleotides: TGTGCCAGCAGTGAAGCGGGGTCCGAGGGCACCGGGGAGCTGTTTTTT.

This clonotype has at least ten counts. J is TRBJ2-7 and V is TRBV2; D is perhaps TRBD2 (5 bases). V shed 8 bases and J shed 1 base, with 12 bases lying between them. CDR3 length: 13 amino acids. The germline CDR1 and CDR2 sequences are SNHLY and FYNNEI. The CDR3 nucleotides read TGTGCCAGCTCCCGGGGTCTGTCCTACGAGCAGTACTTC. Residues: CASSRGLSYEQYF.

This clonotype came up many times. In DNA form, the CDR3 reads TGTGCCACTTTGGTCGGGGGGACTTACGAGCAGTACTTC. It specifies CATLVGGTYEQYF. The rearrangement joins TRBV6-1 to TRBJ2-7, with 7 bases that match TRBD2. Germline trimming cut 10 bases from V and 4 bases from J; bases unmatched to any gene: 10. Germline assignment: CDR1 MNHNS and CDR2 SASEGT. The CDR3 has 13 amino acids.

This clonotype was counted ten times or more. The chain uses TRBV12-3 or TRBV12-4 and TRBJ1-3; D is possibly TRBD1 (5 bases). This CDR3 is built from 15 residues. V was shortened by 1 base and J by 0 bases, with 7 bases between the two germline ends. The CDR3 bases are TGTGCCAGCAGTTTAGTGGGGGGCTCTGGAAACACCATATATTTT. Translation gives CASSLVGGSGNTIYF.

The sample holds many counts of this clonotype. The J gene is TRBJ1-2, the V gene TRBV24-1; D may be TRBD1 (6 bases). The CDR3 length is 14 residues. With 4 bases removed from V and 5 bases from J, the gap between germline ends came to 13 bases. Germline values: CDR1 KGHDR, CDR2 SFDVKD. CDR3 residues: CATSDAGTGYGYTF. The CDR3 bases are TGTGCCACCAGTGACGCCGGCACAGGGTATGGCTACACCTTC.

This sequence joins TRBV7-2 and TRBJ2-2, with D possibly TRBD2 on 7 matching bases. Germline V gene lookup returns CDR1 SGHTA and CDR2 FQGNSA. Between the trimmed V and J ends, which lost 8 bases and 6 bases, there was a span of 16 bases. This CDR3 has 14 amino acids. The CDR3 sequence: CASDRGGQAGELFF. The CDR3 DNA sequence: TGTGCCAGCGATAGGGGGGGGCAGGCCGGGGAGCTGTTTTTT.